A selection of T cell receptor beta chains follows, all from one sample in a study of regulatory T cells in long-lasting Graves disease. MiXCR, run by TCRdb on the multiplex PCR reads, gives a single entry per CDR3 protein. The table shows approximately 400,000 distinct CDR3 sequences, with approximately 16% occurring only once. Separately, the same data were catalogued under a study of T cells in Graves' hyperthyroidism and ophthalmopathy.

The specimen was peripheral blood mononuclear cells (PBMCs), collected at new diagnosis, from a patient treated with antithyroid drugs. Receptor source: a woman aged 35 to 49 with Graves disease. Both conserved end residues are part of each CDR3.

length: 14; V: TRBV18; CDR3: CASSPSRGKETQYF
length: 15; V: TRBV2; CDR3: CASSELGGGRTEAFF
length: 15; V: TRBV6-5; CDR3: CASSSPGQTEYEQYF
length: 13; V: TRBV14; CDR3: CASSHPGFAEQYF
length: 16; V: TRBV5-1; CDR3: CASRRQGLAGGGEQFF
length: 14; V: TRBV27; CDR3: CASSFGHLNEKLFF
length: 15; V: TRBV2; CDR3: CASRPDSFSGNTIYF
length: 13; V: TRBV7-3; CDR3: CASSFGEAYTQYF
length: 16; V: TRBV6-2/TRBV6-3; CDR3: CASSYSPGQRDTEAFF
length: 16; V: TRBV5-4; CDR3: CASSLAGGRAYNEQFF